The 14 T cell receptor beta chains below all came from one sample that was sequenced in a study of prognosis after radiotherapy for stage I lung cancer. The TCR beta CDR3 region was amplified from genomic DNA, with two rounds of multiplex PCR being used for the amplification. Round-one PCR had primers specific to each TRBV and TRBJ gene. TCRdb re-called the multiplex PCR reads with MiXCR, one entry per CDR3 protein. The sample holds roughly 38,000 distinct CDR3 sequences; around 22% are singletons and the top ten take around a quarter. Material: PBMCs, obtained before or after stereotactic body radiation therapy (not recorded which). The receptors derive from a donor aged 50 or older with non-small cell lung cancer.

The CDR3 here is CASSSDGAGPTDTQYF. The CDR3, as DNA: TGTGCCAGCAGCTCTGATGGGGCGGGACCCACAGATACGCAGTATTTT. This chain links TRBV7-9 with TRBJ2-3; weak D call: TRBD2 (6 bases). Germline-derived CDR1 and CDR2 are SEHNR and FQNEAQ (reference sequence). The CDR3 loop spans 16 amino acids. Trimming shortened V by 4 bases and J by 2 bases, and 16 bases separated the two germline ends.

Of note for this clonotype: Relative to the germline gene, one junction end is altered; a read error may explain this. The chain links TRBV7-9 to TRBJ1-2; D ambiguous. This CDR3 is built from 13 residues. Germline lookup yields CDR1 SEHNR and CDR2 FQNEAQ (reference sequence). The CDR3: CANSLESTRGYTF. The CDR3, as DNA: TGTGCCAACAGCTTGGAAAGTACTCGTGGCTACACCTTC. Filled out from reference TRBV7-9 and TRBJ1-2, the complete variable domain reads DTGVSQNPRHKITKRGQNVTFRCDPISEHNRLYWYRQTLGQGPEFLTYFQNEAQLEKSRLLSDRFSAERPKGSFSTLEIQRTEQGDSAMYLCANSLESTRGYTFGSGTRLTVV.

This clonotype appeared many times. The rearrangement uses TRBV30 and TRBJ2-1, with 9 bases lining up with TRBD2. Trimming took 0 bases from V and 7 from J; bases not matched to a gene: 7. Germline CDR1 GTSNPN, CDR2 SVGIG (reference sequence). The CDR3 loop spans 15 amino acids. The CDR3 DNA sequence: TGTGCCTGGAGTGTACGGTGGCGGGAGGGGAATGAGCAGTTCTTC. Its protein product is CAWSVRWREGNEQFF.

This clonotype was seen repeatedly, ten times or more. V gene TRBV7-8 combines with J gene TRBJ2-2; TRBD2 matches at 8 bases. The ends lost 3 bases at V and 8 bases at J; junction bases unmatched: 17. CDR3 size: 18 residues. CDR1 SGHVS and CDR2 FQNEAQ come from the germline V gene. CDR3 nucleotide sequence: TGTGCCAGCAGCTTGCGACCTACGGGGGGGGTAGCGTCGGGGGAGCTGTTTTTT. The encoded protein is CASSLRPTGGVASGELFF. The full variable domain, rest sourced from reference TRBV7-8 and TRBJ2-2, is GAGVSQSPRYKVAKRGQDVALRCDPISGHVSLFWYQQALGQGPEFLTYFQNEAQLDKSGLPSDRFFAERPEGSVSTLKIQRTQQEDSAVYLCASSLRPTGGVASGELFFGEGSRLTVL.

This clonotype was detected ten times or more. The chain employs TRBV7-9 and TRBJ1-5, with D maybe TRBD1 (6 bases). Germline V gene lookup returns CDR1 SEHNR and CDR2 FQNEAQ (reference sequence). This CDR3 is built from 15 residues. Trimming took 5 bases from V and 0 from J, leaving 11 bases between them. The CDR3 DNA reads TGTGCCAGCAGCCCTCCAGGGGATAGCAATCAGCCCCAGCATTTT. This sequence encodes CASSPPGDSNQPQHF.

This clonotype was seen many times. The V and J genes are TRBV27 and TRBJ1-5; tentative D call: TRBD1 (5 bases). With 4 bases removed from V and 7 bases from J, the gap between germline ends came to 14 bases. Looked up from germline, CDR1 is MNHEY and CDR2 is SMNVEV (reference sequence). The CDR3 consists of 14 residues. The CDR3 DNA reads TGTGCCAGCAGTTGGGAGGGGCAGGGACAGCCCCAGCATTTT. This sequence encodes CASSWEGQGQPQHF.

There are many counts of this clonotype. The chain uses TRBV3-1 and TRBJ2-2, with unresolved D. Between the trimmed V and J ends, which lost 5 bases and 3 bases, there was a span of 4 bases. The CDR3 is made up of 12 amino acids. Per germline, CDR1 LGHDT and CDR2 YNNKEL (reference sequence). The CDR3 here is CASSWDTGELFF. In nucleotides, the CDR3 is TGTGCCAGCAGCTGGGACACCGGGGAGCTGTTTTTT.

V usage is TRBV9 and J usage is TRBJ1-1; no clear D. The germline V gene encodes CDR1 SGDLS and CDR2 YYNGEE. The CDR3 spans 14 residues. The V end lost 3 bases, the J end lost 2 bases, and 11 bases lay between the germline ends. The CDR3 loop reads CASSAITPNTEAFF. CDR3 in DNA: TGTGCCAGCAGCGCTATAACACCTAACACTGAAGCTTTCTTT.

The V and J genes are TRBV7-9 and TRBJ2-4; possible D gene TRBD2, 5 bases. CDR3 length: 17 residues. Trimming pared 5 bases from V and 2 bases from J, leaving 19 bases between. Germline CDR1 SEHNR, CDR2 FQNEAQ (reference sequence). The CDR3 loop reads CASSQKVEASSKNIQYF. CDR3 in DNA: TGTGCCAGCAGCCAAAAGGTGGAGGCTAGCTCCAAAAACATTCAGTACTTC.

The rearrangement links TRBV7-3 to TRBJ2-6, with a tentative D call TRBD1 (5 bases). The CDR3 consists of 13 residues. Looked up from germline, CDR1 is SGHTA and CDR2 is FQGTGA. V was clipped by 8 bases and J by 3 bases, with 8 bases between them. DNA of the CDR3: TGTGCCAGCGGCCAGGGTGGGGCCAACGTCCTGACTTTC. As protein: CASGQGGANVLTF.

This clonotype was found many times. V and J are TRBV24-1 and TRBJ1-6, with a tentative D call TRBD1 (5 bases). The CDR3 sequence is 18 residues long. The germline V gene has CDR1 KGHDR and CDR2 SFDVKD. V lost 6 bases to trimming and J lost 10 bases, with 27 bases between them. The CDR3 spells CATSSAGHHRLKNSPLHF. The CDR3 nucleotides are TGTGCCACCAGTTCCGCAGGGCACCATCGCCTAAAAAACTCACCCCTCCACTTT.

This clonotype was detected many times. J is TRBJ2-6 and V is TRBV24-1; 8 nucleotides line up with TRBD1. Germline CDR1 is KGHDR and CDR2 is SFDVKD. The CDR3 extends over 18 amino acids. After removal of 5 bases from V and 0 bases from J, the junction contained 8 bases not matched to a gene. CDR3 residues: CATSGVTGGGSGANVLTF. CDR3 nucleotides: TGTGCCACCAGTGGGGTCACAGGGGGAGGCTCTGGGGCCAACGTCCTGACTTTC.

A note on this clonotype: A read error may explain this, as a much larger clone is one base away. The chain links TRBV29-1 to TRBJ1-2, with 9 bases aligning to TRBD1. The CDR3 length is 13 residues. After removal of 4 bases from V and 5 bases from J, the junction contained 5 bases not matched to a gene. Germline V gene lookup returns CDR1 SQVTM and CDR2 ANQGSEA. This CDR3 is CSVGRQGGYGYTF. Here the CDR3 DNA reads TGCAGCGTTGGCAGACAGGGGGGTTATGGCTACACCTTC.

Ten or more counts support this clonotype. CDR3 DNA sequence: TGTGCCAGCAGTCCCGGGAGGGTCGGTATTCAGTACTTC. The encoded protein is CASSPGRVGIQYF. The gene calls are TRBV3-1 and TRBJ2-4, with 8 bases aligning to TRBD2. Germline values: CDR1 LGHDT, CDR2 YNNKEL (reference sequence). The V gene end was trimmed by 6 bases and the J gene end by 10 bases; junction bases not matched to a gene: 8. This CDR3 comprises 13 residues.